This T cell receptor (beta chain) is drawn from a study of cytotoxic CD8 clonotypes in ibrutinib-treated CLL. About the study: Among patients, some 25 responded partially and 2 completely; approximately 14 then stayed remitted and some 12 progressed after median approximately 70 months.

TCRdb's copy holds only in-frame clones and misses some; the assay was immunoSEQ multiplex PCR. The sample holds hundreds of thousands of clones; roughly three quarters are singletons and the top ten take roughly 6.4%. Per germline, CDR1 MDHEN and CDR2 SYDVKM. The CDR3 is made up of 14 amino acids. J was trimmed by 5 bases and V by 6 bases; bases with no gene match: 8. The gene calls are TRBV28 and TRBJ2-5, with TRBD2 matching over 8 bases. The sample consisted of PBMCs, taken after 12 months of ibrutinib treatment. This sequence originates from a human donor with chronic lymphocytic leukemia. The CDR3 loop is CASSHTGGGETQYF. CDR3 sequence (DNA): TGTGCCAGCAGCCACACGGGAGGGGGGGAGACCCAGTACTTC.